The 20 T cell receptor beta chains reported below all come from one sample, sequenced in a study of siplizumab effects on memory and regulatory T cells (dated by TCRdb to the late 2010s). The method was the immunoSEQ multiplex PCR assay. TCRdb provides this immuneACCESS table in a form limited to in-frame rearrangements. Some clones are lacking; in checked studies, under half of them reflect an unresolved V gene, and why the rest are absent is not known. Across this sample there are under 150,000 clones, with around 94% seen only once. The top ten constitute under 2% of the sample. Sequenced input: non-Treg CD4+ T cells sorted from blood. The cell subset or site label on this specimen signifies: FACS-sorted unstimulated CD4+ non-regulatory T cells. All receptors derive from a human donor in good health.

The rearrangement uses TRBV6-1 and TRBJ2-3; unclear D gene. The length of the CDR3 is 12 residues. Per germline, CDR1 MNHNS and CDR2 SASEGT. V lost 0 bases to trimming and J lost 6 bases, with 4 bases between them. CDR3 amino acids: CASSEAWDTQYF. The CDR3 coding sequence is TGTGCCAGCAGTGAAGCGTGGGATACGCAGTATTTT.

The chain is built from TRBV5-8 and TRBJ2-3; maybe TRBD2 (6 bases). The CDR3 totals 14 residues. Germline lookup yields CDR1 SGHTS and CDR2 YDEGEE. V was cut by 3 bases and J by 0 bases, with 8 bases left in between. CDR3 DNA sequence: TGTGCCAGCAGCTCGGGACTCAGCACAGATACGCAGTATTTT. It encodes CASSSGLSTDTQYF.

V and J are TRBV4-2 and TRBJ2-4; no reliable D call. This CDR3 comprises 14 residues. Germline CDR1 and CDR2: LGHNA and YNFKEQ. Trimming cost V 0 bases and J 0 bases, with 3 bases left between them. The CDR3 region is CASSQDSAKNIQYF. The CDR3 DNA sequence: TGTGCCAGCAGCCAAGATTCAGCCAAAAACATTCAGTACTTC.

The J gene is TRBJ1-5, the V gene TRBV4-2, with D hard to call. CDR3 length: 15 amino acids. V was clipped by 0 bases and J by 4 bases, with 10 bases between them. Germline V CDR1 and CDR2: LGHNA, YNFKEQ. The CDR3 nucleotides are TGTGCCAGCAGCCAAGAACGTACAGCTAATCAGCCCCAGCATTTT. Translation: CASSQERTANQPQHF.

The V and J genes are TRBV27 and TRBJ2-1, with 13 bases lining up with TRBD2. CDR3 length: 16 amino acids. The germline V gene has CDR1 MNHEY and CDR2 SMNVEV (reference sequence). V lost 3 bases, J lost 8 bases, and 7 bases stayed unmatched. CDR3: CASSFYGTSGIYEQFF. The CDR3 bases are TGTGCCAGCAGTTTTTACGGGACTAGCGGGATTTATGAGCAGTTCTTC.

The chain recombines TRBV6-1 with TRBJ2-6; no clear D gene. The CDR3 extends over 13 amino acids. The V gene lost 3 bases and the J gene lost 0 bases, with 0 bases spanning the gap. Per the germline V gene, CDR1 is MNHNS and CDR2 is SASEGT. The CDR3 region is CASSDSGANVLTF. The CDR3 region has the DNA TGTGCCAGCAGTGACTCTGGGGCCAACGTCCTGACTTTC.

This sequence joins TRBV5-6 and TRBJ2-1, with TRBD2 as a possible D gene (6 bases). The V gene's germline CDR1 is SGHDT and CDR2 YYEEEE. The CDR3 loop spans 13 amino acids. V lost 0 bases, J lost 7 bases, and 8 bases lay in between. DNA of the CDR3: TGTGCCAGCAGCTTGGTCGGAGGGAATGAGCAGTTCTTC. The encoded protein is CASSLVGGNEQFF.

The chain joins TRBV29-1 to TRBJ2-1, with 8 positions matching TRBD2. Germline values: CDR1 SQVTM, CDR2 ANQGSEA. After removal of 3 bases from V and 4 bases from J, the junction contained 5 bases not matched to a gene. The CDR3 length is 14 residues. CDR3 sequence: CSVEDGRGYNEQFF. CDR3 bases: TGCAGCGTTGAGGACGGGAGGGGTTACAATGAGCAGTTCTTC.

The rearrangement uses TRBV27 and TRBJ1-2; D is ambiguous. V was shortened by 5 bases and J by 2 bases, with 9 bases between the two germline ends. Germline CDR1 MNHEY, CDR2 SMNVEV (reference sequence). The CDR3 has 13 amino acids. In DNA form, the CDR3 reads TGTGCCAGCAGTACCACCTTAAACTATGGCTACACCTTC. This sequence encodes CASSTTLNYGYTF.

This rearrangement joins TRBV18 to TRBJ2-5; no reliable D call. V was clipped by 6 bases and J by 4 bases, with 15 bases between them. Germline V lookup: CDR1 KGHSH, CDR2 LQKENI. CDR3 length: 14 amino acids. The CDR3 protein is CASSPTDPLETQYF. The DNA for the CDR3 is TGTGCCAGCTCTCCTACGGACCCGTTAGAGACCCAGTACTTC.

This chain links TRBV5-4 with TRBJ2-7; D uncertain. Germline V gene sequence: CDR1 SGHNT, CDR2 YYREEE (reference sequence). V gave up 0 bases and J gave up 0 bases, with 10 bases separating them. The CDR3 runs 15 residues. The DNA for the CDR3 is TGTGCCAGCAGCTTGGACCTTGATAGCTCCTACGAGCAGTACTTC. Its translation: CASSLDLDSSYEQYF. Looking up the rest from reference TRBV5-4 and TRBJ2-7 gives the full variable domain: ETGVTQSPTHLIKTRGQQVTLRCSSQSGHNTVSWYQQALGQGPQFIFQYYREEENGRGNFPPRFSGLQFPNYSSELNVNALELDDSALYLCASSLDLDSSYEQYFGPGTRLTVT.

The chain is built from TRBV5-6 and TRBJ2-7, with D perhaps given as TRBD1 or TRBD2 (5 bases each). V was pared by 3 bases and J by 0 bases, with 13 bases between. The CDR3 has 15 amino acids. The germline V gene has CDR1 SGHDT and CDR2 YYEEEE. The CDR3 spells CASSSGPPSSYEQYF. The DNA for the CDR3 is TGTGCCAGCAGCTCGGGACCTCCGAGCTCCTACGAGCAGTACTTC.

In nucleotides, the CDR3 is TGTGCCAGCAGCCTAGCGGGGATTAGCACAGATACGCAGTATTTT. Translated, it gives CASSLAGISTDTQYF. V is TRBV27 and J is TRBJ2-3; the match to TRBD2 covers 9 bases. The CDR3 runs 15 residues. The V and J ends lost 6 bases and 0 bases, in that order; junction bases with no gene match: 4. The germline CDR1 and CDR2 sequences are MNHEY and SMNVEV (reference sequence).

In DNA form, the CDR3 reads TGTGCCTCCAGGGGAAACAATGCCCACGAGCAGTACTTC. This gives the protein CASRGNNAHEQYF. The V and J genes are TRBV19 and TRBJ2-7; a weak D match, TRBD1 (6 bases). Germline loops: CDR1 LNHDA, CDR2 SQIVND (reference sequence). V gave up 11 bases and J gave up 5 bases, with 19 bases separating them. CDR3 length equals 13 residues.

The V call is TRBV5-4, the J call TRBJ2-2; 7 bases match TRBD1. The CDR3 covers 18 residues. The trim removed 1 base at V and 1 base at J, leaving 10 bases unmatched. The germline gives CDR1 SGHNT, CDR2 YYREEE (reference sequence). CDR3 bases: TGTGCCAGCAGCTTGTTGGGGCGGACAGGCCAGAACACCGGGGAGCTGTTTTTT. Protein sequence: CASSLLGRTGQNTGELFF.

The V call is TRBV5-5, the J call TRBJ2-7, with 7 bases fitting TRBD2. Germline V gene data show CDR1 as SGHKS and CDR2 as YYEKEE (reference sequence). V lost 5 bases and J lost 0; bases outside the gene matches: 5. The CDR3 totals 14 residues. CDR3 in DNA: TGTGCCAGCAGGGAAGCGGGGAGCTCCTACGAGCAGTACTTC. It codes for CASREAGSSYEQYF. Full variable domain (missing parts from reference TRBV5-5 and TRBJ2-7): DAGVTQSPTHLIKTRGQQVTLRCSPISGHKSVSWYQQVLGQGPQFIFQYYEKEERGRGNFPDRFSARQFPNYSSELNVNALLLGDSALYLCASREAGSSYEQYFGPGTRLTVT.

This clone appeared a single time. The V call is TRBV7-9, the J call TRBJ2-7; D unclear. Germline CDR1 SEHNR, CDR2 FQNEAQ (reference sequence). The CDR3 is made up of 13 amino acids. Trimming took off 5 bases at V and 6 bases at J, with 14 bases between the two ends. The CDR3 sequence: CASSPTLGSEQYF. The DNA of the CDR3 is TGTGCCAGCAGCCCAACCTTAGGCAGCGAGCAGTACTTC.

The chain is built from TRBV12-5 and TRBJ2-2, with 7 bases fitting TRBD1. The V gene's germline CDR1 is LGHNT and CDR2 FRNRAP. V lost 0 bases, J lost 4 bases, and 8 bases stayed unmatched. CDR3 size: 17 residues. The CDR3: CASGLVYSGGVTGELFF. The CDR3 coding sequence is TGTGCTAGTGGTTTGGTATACTCAGGGGGAGTCACCGGGGAGCTGTTTTTT. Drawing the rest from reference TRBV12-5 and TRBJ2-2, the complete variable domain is DARVTQTPRHKVTEMGQEVTMRCQPILGHNTVFWYRQTMMQGLELLAYFRNRAPLDDSGMPKDRFSAEMPDATLATLKIQPSEPRDSAVYFCASGLVYSGGVTGELFFGEGSRLTVL.

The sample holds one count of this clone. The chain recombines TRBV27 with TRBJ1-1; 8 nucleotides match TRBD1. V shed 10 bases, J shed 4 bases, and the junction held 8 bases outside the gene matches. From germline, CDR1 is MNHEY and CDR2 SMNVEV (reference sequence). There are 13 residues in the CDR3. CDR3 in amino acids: CATSGTGVTEAFF. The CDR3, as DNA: TGTGCCACCTCCGGGACAGGTGTCACTGAAGCTTTCTTT.

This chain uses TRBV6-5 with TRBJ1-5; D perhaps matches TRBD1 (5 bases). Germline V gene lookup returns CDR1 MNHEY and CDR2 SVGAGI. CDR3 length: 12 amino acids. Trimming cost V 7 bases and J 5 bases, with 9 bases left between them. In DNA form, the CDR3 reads TGTGCCAGCAATCAGGGTTATCAGCCCCAGCATTTT. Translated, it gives CASNQGYQPQHF.